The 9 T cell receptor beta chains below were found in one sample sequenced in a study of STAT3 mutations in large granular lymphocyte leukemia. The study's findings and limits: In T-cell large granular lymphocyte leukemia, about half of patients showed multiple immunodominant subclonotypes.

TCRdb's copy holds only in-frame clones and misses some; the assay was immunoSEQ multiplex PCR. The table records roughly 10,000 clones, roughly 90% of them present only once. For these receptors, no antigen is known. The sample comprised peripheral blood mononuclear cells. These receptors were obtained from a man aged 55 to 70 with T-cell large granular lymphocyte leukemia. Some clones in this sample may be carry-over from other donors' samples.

The CDR3 sequence is CASTLGGQPQHF. In DNA form, the CDR3 reads TGTGCCAGCACTCTGGGGGGTCAGCCCCAGCATTTT. V gene TRBV2 combines with J gene TRBJ1-5, with D tentatively TRBD1 (5 bases). Germline CDR1 is SNHLY and CDR2 is FYNNEI. V was clipped by 7 bases and J by 6 bases, with 10 bases between them. This CDR3 contains 12 residues.

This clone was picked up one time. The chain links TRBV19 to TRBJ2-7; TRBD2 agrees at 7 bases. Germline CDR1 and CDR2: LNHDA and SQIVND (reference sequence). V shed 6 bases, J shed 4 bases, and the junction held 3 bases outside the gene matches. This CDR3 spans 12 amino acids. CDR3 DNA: TGTGCCAGTAGGGGAGGGAAATACGAGCAGTACTTC. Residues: CASRGGKYEQYF.

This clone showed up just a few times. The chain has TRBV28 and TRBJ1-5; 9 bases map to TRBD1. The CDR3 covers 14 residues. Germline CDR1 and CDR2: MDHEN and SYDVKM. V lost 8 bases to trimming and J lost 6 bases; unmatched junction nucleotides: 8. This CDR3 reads CASATGGAGQPQHF. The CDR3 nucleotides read TGTGCCAGCGCAACAGGGGGCGCGGGTCAGCCCCAGCATTTT.

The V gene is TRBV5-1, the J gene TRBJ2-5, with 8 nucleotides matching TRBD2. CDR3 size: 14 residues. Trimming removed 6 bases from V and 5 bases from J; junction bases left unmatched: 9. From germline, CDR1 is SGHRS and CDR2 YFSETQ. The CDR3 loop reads CASTEREGRETQYF. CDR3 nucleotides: TGCGCCAGCACGGAACGGGAGGGCCGGGAGACCCAGTACTTC.

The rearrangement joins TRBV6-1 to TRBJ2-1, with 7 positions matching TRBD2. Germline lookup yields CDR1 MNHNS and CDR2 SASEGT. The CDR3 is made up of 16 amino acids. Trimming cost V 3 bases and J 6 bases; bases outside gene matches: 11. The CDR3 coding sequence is TGTGCCAGCAGTGAGGATCGCGGGACTACAAGCAATGAGCAGTTCTTC. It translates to CASSEDRGTTSNEQFF.

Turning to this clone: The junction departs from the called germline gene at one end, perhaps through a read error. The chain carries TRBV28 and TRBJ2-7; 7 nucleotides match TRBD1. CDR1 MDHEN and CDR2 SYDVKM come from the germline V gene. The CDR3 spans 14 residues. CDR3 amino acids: CASSYDRVKYEQYF. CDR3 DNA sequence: TGTGCTAGCAGCTATGACAGGGTCAAATACGAGCAGTACTTC.

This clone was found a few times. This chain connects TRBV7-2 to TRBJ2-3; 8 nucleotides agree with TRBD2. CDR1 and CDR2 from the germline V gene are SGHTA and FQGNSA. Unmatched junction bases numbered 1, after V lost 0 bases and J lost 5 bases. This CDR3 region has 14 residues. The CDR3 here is CASSLAAGVDTQYF. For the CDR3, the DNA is TGTGCCAGCAGCTTAGCAGCGGGAGTAGATACGCAGTATTTT.

The CDR3 coding sequence is TGTGCCAGCAGCTTAGCCAGTTATGAAGCTTTCTTT. It codes for CASSLASYEAFF. The rearrangement uses TRBV7-9 and TRBJ1-1; D gene ambiguous. The CDR3 is 12 residues long. V dropped 0 bases and J dropped 7 bases, with 6 bases sitting between them. Germline assignment: CDR1 SEHNR and CDR2 FQNEAQ (reference sequence).

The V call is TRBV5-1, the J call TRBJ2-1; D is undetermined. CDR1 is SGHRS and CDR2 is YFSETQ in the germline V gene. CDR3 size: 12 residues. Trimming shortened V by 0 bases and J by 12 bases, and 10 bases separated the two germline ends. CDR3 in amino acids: CASSLEESRQFF. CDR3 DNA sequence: TGCGCCAGCAGCTTGGAAGAATCAAGGCAGTTCTTC.